This T cell receptor beta chain stems from a study of blood T cell repertoires in COVID-19. The overall study: The study drew acute and convalescent COVID-19 samples from the United States, Italy and Spain. The analysed material was cDNA or gDNA that came from T cells, B-cell-depleted T cells, or PBMCs.

Per the original methods: Amplifying reference gene primers gave estimates of nucleated cell counts. Method: immunoSEQ multiplex PCR; TCRdb's copy keeps in-frame clones and lacks some. That table gives V, J and clone size, and the DNA gave D and trimming. The table lists over 50,000 clones, under 90% of them singletons. The material sequenced was peripheral blood. This TCR was sampled from a human donor in a cohort sampled during active COVID-19.

This CDR3 is CASSLNRDRGEKYGYTF. DNA for the CDR3: TGTGCCAGCAGCTTAAACCGGGACAGGGGGGAGAAATATGGCTACACCTTC. The gene calls are TRBV7-9 and TRBJ1-2, with 11 bases lining up with TRBD1. Germline loops: CDR1 SEHNR, CDR2 FQNEAQ (reference sequence). The V segment lost 2 bases and the J segment 5 bases; nucleotides outside the gene matches: 10. The CDR3 is 17 residues long.